The following is a TCR beta chain sequence with its context. What it binds is unknown. The source of the sample is a study of a mutant IDH1 vaccine in newly diagnosed glioma. As for the study in general: Either 4-6 weeks after radiotherapy alone or alongside temozolomide, vaccination was begun. Treated individuals were about 60% male and about 40% female, averaging about 37 years of age.

Trimming removed 3 bases at V and 2 bases at J, with 11 bases between. CDR1 and CDR2 (germline): ENHRY, SYGVKD. The CDR3 covers 16 residues. This table comes from immunoSEQ multiplex PCR, and its TCRdb copy is limited to in-frame clones, with some not included. The sample lists around 39,000 clones, roughly 84% occurring once. Time point: week 23, last vaccination. Every single dose of the vaccine, 300 ug of mutant IDH1 20-mer peptide, came with topical imiquimod. Findings and caveats of the study: Whatever changes occurred in top peripheral T cell clonotypes seemed unrelated to pseudoprogression.

The V gene is TRBV10-3, the J gene TRBJ2-6; D call uncertain. Here the sequenced sample was PBMCs, taken from a glioma patient whose treatment included an IDH1 peptide vaccine. The sequence derives from a woman aged 18 to 35 with glioma. Some clones in this sample may be carry-over from other donors' samples. CDR3 amino acids: CAISDGSGAGANVLTF. CDR3 DNA: TGTGCCATCAGTGACGGTTCGGGCGCTGGGGCCAACGTCCTGACTTTC.